This entry is about one T cell receptor beta chain. The antigen remains unidentified. Unique molecular identifiers were in the cDNA, with template-switch universal primer binding. TCRdb reprocessed the 5' RACE reads with MiXCR, giving one entry per CDR3 protein. The sample shows about 700,000 distinct CDR3 sequences, over 8.5% of them seen only once. These data belong to a study of identical twins. Findings of the study overall: Less excess twin sharing appeared in beta out-of-frame sequences.

Germline CDR1 is SNHLY and CDR2 is FYNNEI. This CDR3 comprises 20 residues. Trimming at V came to 0 bases and at J to 4 bases, leaving 15 bases not matched to a gene. These sequences were also reported in another study, on yellow fever vaccine responses in identical twins. As that study records: Reportedly, twins' vaccine T cell responses looked partly convergent and partly personalized.

The sequence was collected from a woman in her late teens or twenties in good health. The specimen was PBMCs. This rearrangement joins TRBV2 to TRBJ2-1; 10 nucleotides match TRBD1. The DNA of the CDR3 is TGTGCCAGCAGTGAAGCGTTGGGACAGGGGAATCAAAGAAGGTACAATGAGCAGTTCTTC. Protein sequence: CASSEALGQGNQRRYNEQFF. The full variable domain, completed using reference TRBV2 and TRBJ2-1, is EPEVTQTPSHQVTQMGQEVILRCVPISNHLYFYWYRQILGQKVEFLVSFYNNEISEKSEIFDDQFSVERPDGSNFTLKIRSTKLEDSAMYFCASSEALGQGNQRRYNEQFFGPGTRLTVL.